This entry is about one TCR beta chain. The data belong to a study of blood T cell repertoires in COVID-19. The CDR3 is made up of 17 amino acids. V was cut by 4 bases and J by 3 bases, with 21 bases left in between. CDR1 is KGHSH, CDR2 LQKENI, per germline. In the original analysis: Amplification from reference gene primers served as the basis for estimated nucleated cell counts. Sequencing was performed with immunoSEQ multiplex PCR; in TCRdb, only in-frame clones are kept and a portion is missing. That table gives V, J and clone size, and the DNA gave D and trimming. The table has approximately 250,000 clones, 75% to 90% seen once. Participants, about 18 to 90 years old, spanned under 25 US areas. Participants reported their clinical history, and cohort assignment relied on those reports.

This chain connects TRBV18 to TRBJ2-5, with D perhaps matching TRBD1 (5 bases). The sequenced sample consisted of PBMCs or T cells enriched from blood (not recorded which). The TCR originated in a woman under 40 with acute COVID-19. CDR3 sequence (DNA): TGTGCCAGCTCACTTTCCACGGGCCATGGGGCTGAAGAGACCCAGTACTTC. Amino acids: CASSLSTGHGAEETQYF.